This T cell receptor (beta chain) was observed in a study of blood T cell repertoires in COVID-19. Some clones are missing from TCRdb's copy, which holds only in-frame ones; the method was immunoSEQ multiplex PCR. The sample has some 100,000 clones, roughly 78% seen once. Germline trimming cut 5 bases from V and 7 bases from J; bases unmatched to any gene: 6. CDR1 is SGHTA and CDR2 is FQGNSA in the germline V gene. The CDR3 is made up of 15 amino acids. A few counts support this clone. The V call is TRBV7-2, the J call TRBJ2-2; TRBD1 matches 11 bases. Material: peripheral blood. The sequence came from a man aged 45 to 65 with active or convalescent COVID-19. The CDR3 DNA reads as TGTGCCAGCAGCCCGGACAGGGGGCAGGGCGGGGAGCTGTTTTTT. Translated: CASSPDRGQGGELFF.